Given below is one TCR beta chain in context. Its binding antigen is unknown. There are no base qualities to consult, and no much larger clone falls within one base. V ends up 7 bases short and J 1 base short, with an unmatched junction base count of 7. Per the germline V gene (reference sequence), MNHEY is the CDR1 and SMNVEV is the CDR2. The CDR3 goes from the cysteine to the phenylalanine over 15 residues. The CDR3 DNA has 45 bases and is translated from base 1. The data originate from a study of blood T cell repertoires in COVID-19 (dated by TCRdb to about 2020). Broadly, across the study: Samples from collaborators originated in the United States, Italy and Spain and spanned both the acute and convalescent phases of COVID-19. Subjects who had been exposed to COVID-19, were actively infected with it, or had recovered from it provided the deeply sampled blood TCRbeta repertoires that made up the dataset. Where HLA class I and class II types were available, the types were taken from metadata supplied by the sample provider, not from assay-based typing. The material from the prospective study consisted of cDNA or gDNA derived from T cells, B-cell-depleted T cells, or PBMCs. Samples were obtained from the ongoing ImmuneRACE study (first 160 participants) and from 1,254 subjects provided by 6 global collaborators. The repertoires were released in a freely available public database meant as a resource for research on the immune response to SARS-CoV-2. Nearly every sample came with metadata listing a de-identified subject ID, COVID-19 status, age in years and sex.

Collaborating institutions collected whole blood in K2EDTA tubes following their own protocols. For TCRbeta analysis, collaborators shipped samples as frozen whole blood, isolated PBMCs, or DNA extracted from either of those sample types. The immunoSEQ Assay, a bias-controlled multiplex PCR, was used to amplify TCRbeta CDR3 regions from genomic DNA. The paper's data handling went like this. Within the assay, amplification of reference gene primers was used to estimate how many nucleated cells each sample contained. Sequence reads were collapsed and filtered to measure the absolute abundance of every unique TCRbeta CDR3 rearrangement. Productive Simpson clonality was computed per sample as the square root of Simpson's diversity index over productive rearrangements. TCRdb stores this immuneACCESS table with in-frame sequences only. Part of the clones is absent; in the studies checked, under half of the shortfall reflects unresolved V genes, and no reason is known for the rest. V, J and clone size are those of that table, while D and trimming were read from the DNA. This sample is represented by about 42,000 clones; 80% to 90% of them were singletons. The ten largest clones take up just under 9% of the sample.

The study at large found these results: Clinical and demographic metadata were provided uncurated, with the amount varying by source and participant.

This chain joins TRBV27 to TRBJ2-1; TRBD1 aligns with 7 central bases. Sequences were obtained from peripheral blood. The TCR was taken from a man aged 30 to 39 with active or convalescent COVID-19. CDR3 reads: CASIDRAGSYNEQFF. The sequence in DNA is TGTGCCAGCATTGACAGGGCAGGATCCTACAATGAGCAGTTCTTC.